These 12 T cell receptor beta chains originate from one sample sequenced in a study of T cells in Graves' hyperthyroidism and ophthalmopathy. The CDR3 regions of TCR beta were amplified from RNA transcripts. TCR CDR3 underwent first-round RT-PCR with the HTBI primer set. TCRdb recomputed calls from the multiplex PCR reads with MiXCR, one row per CDR3 protein. The sample lists some 200,000 distinct CDR3 sequences; 17% were seen once. Sequenced material: blood. The receptors shown here come from a man in his fifties or sixties with Graves' hyperthyroidism.

In its sample, this clonotype was seen many times. The CDR3 DNA reads as TGTGCCAGCAGCTTATTAGCGGGAGTCCGTGAGACCCAGTACTTC. Its translation: CASSLLAGVRETQYF. The rearrangement joins TRBV7-2 to TRBJ2-5, with 9 bases fitting TRBD2. CDR1 is SGHTA and CDR2 is FQGNSA in the germline V gene. The CDR3 sequence is 15 residues long. With V trimmed by 2 bases and J by 5 bases, 6 bases remained unmatched.

The V gene is TRBV20-1, the J gene TRBJ1-2; D is undetermined. Between the trimmed V and J ends, which lost 5 bases and 1 base, there was a span of 14 bases. The CDR3 is 14 residues long. Germline V gene lookup returns CDR1 DFQATT and CDR2 SNEGSKA (reference sequence). The CDR3 DNA reads as TGCAGTGCTCGGGAAGGCAGAATTAACTATGGCTACACCTTC. This encodes CSAREGRINYGYTF.

The chain combines TRBV5-4 with TRBJ2-3; no firm D call. V was cut by 4 bases and J by 0 bases, with 15 bases left in between. CDR3 length: 16 residues. Germline CDR1 reads SGHNT; CDR2 reads YYREEE (reference sequence). CDR3: CASSTEVMTSTDTQYF. For the CDR3, the DNA is TGTGCCAGCAGCACCGAGGTGATGACTAGCACAGATACGCAGTATTTT.

The J gene is TRBJ2-7, the V gene TRBV7-9; D might be TRBD2 (6 bases). The length of the CDR3 is 15 residues. Trimming shortened V by 5 bases and J by 0 bases, and 14 bases separated the two germline ends. The germline CDR1 and CDR2 sequences are SEHNR and FQNEAQ (reference sequence). The CDR3 DNA follows: TGTGCCAGCAGCCCATACCCGGGGGTCTCCTACGAGCAGTACTTC. The encoded protein is CASSPYPGVSYEQYF.

The table lists this clonotype with a few counts. DNA of the CDR3: TGTGCCAGCAGCTTAGCCCCGACGGGACGGGGGCAGTTCTTC. It yields the protein CASSLAPTGRGQFF. V is TRBV7-9 and J is TRBJ2-1, with D possibly called TRBD1 or TRBD2 (5 bases each). This CDR3 has 14 residues. V was pared by 0 bases and J by 12 bases, with 15 bases between. Germline values: CDR1 SEHNR, CDR2 FQNEAQ (reference sequence). Looking up the rest from reference TRBV7-9 and TRBJ2-1 gives the full variable domain: DTGVSQNPRHKITKRGQNVTFRCDPISEHNRLYWYRQTLGQGPEFLTYFQNEAQLEKSRLLSDRFSAERPKGSFSTLEIQRTEQGDSAMYLCASSLAPTGRGQFFGPGTRLTVL.

This clonotype showed up just a few times. The CDR3 here is CASSLAPGGSGANVLTF. The DNA for the CDR3 is TGCGCCAGCAGCTTGGCCCCGGGGGGCTCTGGGGCCAACGTCCTGACTTTC. The chain employs TRBV5-1 and TRBJ2-6, with 7 positions matching TRBD2. CDR3 length: 17 amino acids. Germline CDR1 and CDR2: SGHRS and YFSETQ. With V trimmed by 0 bases and J by 0 bases, 3 bases remained unmatched.

Ten or more counts support this clonotype. The chain uses TRBV11-2 and TRBJ2-5; D ambiguous. The CDR3 is 12 amino acids. The V gene lost 5 bases and the J gene lost 3 bases, with 7 bases spanning the gap. Germline CDR1 reads SGHAT; CDR2 reads FQNNGV. The CDR3 protein is CASSPQKETQYF. The CDR3 DNA reads TGTGCCAGCAGCCCGCAGAAAGAGACCCAGTACTTC.

As to this clonotype: At one of its ends the junction is not consistent with the germline gene, which may arise from a read error. The chain uses TRBV12-3 or TRBV12-4 and TRBJ2-5, with a possible D match to TRBD1 (5 bases). CDR3 length equals 13 residues. In DNA form, the CDR3 reads TGTGCCGGCAGTTTACGACAGCAAGAGACCCAGTACTTC. It codes for CAGSLRQQETQYF.

This clonotype was observed a handful of times. This chain connects TRBV5-5 to TRBJ2-2; a weak D match, TRBD2 (6 bases). CDR1 and CDR2 (germline): SGHKS, YYEKEE (reference sequence). Trimming removed 0 bases at V and 6 bases at J, with 15 bases between. This CDR3 has 16 residues. CDR3 residues: CASSLEAGGAPGELFF. CDR3 in DNA: TGTGCCAGCAGCTTGGAGGCAGGAGGGGCCCCCGGGGAGCTGTTTTTT.

Comments on this clonotype: A much larger clone sits a single nucleotide away, making a read error possible. The V gene is TRBV20-1, the J gene TRBJ2-1, with D possibly being TRBD2 (6 bases). CDR1 and CDR2 from the germline V gene are DFQATT and SNEGSKA (reference sequence). This CDR3 is 15 amino acids long. CDR3 in amino acids: CSASPAGLSYNEQSF. The CDR3 coding sequence is TGCAGTGCCTCCCCAGCGGGCCTCTCCTACAATGAGCAGTCCTTC.

There are many counts of this clonotype. The genes are TRBV24-1 and TRBJ2-7, with TRBD2 identical over 9 bases. From germline, CDR1 is KGHDR and CDR2 SFDVKD. This CDR3 is built from 15 residues. V shed 7 bases and J 1 base; nucleotides not matched to a gene: 7. CDR3 residues: CATRGNLAGSYEQYF. The CDR3 DNA reads as TGTGCCACCAGGGGAAACCTAGCGGGGTCCTACGAGCAGTACTTC.

This clonotype was observed a few times. The chain couples TRBV7-3 to TRBJ2-1; unclear D gene. The CDR3 has 15 residues. The germline CDR1 and CDR2 sequences are SGHTA and FQGTGA. V lost 1 base and J lost 0, with 7 bases in between. In DNA, the CDR3 is TGTGCCAGCAGCTTAAGGGGAAGCTCCTACAATGAGCAGTTCTTC. It specifies CASSLRGSSYNEQFF.